This T cell receptor (beta chain) was sequenced in a study of blood T cell repertoires in COVID-19. From germline, CDR1 is SGHTA and CDR2 FQGNSA. The CDR3 has 14 amino acids. V was cut by 4 bases and J by 3 bases, with 13 bases left in between. The protocol was immunoSEQ multiplex PCR, while the TCRdb copy is restricted to in-frame clones and leaves out a portion. Of tens of thousands of clones listed, approximately 85% are singletons. Sample: peripheral blood. The source of this sequence is a woman aged 70 to 79 in a cohort sampled during active COVID-19. The gene calls are TRBV7-2 and TRBJ2-7, with D perhaps matching TRBD1 (6 bases). The CDR3 DNA reads as TGTGCCAGCAGCTATATTGGGGGCCTCTACGAGCAGTACTTC. It yields the protein CASSYIGGLYEQYF.